This T cell receptor (beta chain) was recovered during a study of beta chain features in type 1 diabetes. From germline, CDR1 is MNHNY and CDR2 SVGAGI (reference sequence). V lost 5 bases and J 1 base, leaving 18 bases between the germline ends. This CDR3 contains 16 residues. Study-level points and caveats: TCRB CDR3s were moderately but significantly shorter in Type 1 diabetes patients in all four CD4+ subsets.

As regards this clone: Its antigen remains unknown.

Of the isolated RNA, all was reverse transcribed, and so the sequenced material was expressed TCRB transcripts. Method: immunoSEQ multiplex PCR; TCRdb's copy keeps in-frame clones and lacks some. This table holds some 350,000 clones, about 10% found once. The TCR sequence derives from a man aged 25 to 40 with type 1 diabetes. Sequencing was carried out using central memory CD4+ T cells from blood. The chain couples TRBV6-6 to TRBJ2-7; D call uncertain. CDR3 DNA sequence: TGTGCCAGCAGTGGGTCGGCCAGGAGAAATTCCTACGAGCAGTACTTC. It yields the protein CASSGSARRNSYEQYF.